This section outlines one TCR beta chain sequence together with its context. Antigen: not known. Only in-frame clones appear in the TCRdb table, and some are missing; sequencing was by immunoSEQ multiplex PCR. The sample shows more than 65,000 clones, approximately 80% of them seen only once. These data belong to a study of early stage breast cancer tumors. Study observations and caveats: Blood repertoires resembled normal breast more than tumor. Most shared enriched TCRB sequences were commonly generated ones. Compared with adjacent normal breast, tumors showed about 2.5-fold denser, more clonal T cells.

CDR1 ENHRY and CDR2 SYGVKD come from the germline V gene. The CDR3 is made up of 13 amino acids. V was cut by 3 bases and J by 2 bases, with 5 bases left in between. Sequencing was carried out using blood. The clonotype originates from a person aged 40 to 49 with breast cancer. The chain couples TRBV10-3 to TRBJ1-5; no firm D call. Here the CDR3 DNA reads TGTGCCATCAGTGACAGAGGCAATCAGCCCCAGCATTTT. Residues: CAISDRGNQPQHF.